This T cell receptor beta chain was recovered during a study of blood T cell repertoires in COVID-19. Study at large: PBMCs, B-cell-depleted T cells, or T cells provided the cDNA or gDNA that made up the material.

Recruitment covered some 25 US areas and drew participants whose ages spanned roughly 18 to 100 years. The germline V and J ends were trimmed by 5 bases and 2 bases, with 10 bases remaining between them. Germline lookup yields CDR1 MNHEY and CDR2 SVGEGT. This CDR3 contains 14 residues. In the original processing: Reference gene primer amplification gave nucleated cell count estimates. Clones were read by immunoSEQ multiplex PCR, and TCRdb kept only the in-frame ones, dropping some. The V and J calls and clone size were taken over from that table, and D and trimming were inferred from the DNA. The repertoire holds 200,000 to 250,000 clones, 88% seen once, with under 15% in the top ten.

This sequence joins TRBV6-2 or TRBV6-3 and TRBJ1-5; no clear D gene. This receptor was obtained from a woman aged 50 to 65 with acute COVID-19. The sample comprised PBMCs or T cells enriched from blood (not recorded which). The chain's CDR3 is CASSPQAGNQPQHF. CDR3 nucleotides: TGTGCCAGCAGTCCCCAGGCAGGCAATCAGCCCCAGCATTTT.